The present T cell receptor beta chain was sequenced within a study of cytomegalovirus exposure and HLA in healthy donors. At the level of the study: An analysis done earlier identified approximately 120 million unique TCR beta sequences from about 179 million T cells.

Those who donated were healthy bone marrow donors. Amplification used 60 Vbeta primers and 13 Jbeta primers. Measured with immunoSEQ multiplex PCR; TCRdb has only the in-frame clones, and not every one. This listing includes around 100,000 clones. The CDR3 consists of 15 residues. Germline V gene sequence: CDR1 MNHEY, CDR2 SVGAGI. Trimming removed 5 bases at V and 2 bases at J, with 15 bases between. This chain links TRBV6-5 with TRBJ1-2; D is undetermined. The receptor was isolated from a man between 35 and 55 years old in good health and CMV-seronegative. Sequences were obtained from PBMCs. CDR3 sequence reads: CASSTAMPRNYGYTF. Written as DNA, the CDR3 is TGTGCCAGCAGTACCGCCATGCCCAGGAACTATGGCTACACCTTC.